Listed here are 8 T cell receptor beta chains from one sample, sequenced in a study of patients and donors after allogeneic stem cell transplantation. TCRdb reprocessed the RT-PCR reads with MiXCR, giving one entry per CDR3 protein. The sample holds 390,000 or so distinct CDR3 sequences, roughly 16% seen once. Input material: blood, either unsorted or a sorted T cell fraction (not recorded which). The receptors originated from a human donor who was either an allogeneic HSCT recipient or a stem cell or donor lymphocyte infusion donor (not recorded which). It is not recorded whose cells these are; they may come from a transplant donor.

The J gene is TRBJ1-2, the V gene TRBV20-1; TRBD1 matches at 7 bases. The CDR3 is made up of 12 amino acids. CDR1 and CDR2 (germline): DFQATT, SNEGSKA (reference sequence). J lost 8 bases, V lost 3 bases, and 6 bases had no gene match. The CDR3 region is CSARGRGNGYTF. In nucleotides, the CDR3 is TGCAGTGCTAGGGGCAGGGGGAACGGCTACACCTTC.

This clonotype has a handful of counts. The V gene is TRBV14, the J gene TRBJ2-1; TRBD2 aligns across 9 bases. In germline, CDR1 is SGHDN, CDR2 FVKESK. The ends lost 8 bases at V and 6 bases at J; junction bases unmatched: 17. CDR3 length equals 17 residues. The DNA of the CDR3 is TGTGCCAGCGGACCCCAGATTAGCGGGGGACGGAGCAATGAGCAGTTCTTC. It encodes CASGPQISGGRSNEQFF.

This clonotype was recorded a few times. The chain couples TRBV5-1 to TRBJ1-4; D not resolved. The germline V and J ends were trimmed by 0 bases and 1 base, with 10 bases remaining between them. Germline V gives CDR1 SGHRS, CDR2 YFSETQ. The CDR3 spans 16 residues. CDR3 bases: TGCGCCAGCAGCTTGGCTGAGGCAGGAACTAATGAAAAACTGTTTTTT. Translation gives CASSLAEAGTNEKLFF.

DNA for the CDR3: TGTGCCAGCAGCCGACAGGGGACCCATGAAAAACTGTTTTTT. Its protein product is CASSRQGTHEKLFF. The chain recombines TRBV6-1 with TRBJ1-4; 8 bases agree with TRBD1. CDR1 and CDR2 from the germline V gene are MNHNS and SASEGT. CDR3 size: 14 residues. With 6 bases clipped from V and 6 bases from J, the junction kept 6 bases outside the gene matches.

This sequence joins TRBV5-1 and TRBJ2-7; the D is unclear. Deletions cut 5 bases from V and 7 bases from J, with 22 bases between. The CDR3 has 15 residues. Germline values: CDR1 SGHRS, CDR2 YFSETQ. CDR3 sequence: CASRRTVSPPLEQYF. The CDR3 DNA sequence: TGCGCCAGCAGGCGAACCGTCAGCCCCCCTCTTGAGCAGTACTTC.

This clonotype appeared many times. The chain joins TRBV12-3 or TRBV12-4 to TRBJ2-2, with D unclear. CDR3 length equals 14 residues. V was cut by 5 bases and J by 4 bases, with 11 bases left in between. In nucleotides, the CDR3 is TGTGCCAGCAGTCCAACTCTGTCCACCGGGGAGCTGTTTTTT. Protein product: CASSPTLSTGELFF.

This chain connects TRBV24-1 to TRBJ1-2; D is perhaps TRBD1 (6 bases). Trimming stripped 5 bases from V and 5 bases from J, with 14 bases between. Germline loops: CDR1 KGHDR, CDR2 SFDVKD. The CDR3 totals 14 residues. Here the CDR3 DNA reads TGTGCCACCAGTGGGTTAGGACAGTCATATGGCTACACCTTC. Translating gives CATSGLGQSYGYTF.

This sequence joins TRBV9 and TRBJ2-1, with D unresolved. Between the trimmed V and J ends, which lost 0 bases and 4 bases, there was a span of 8 bases. The CDR3 is made up of 14 amino acids. Looked up from germline, CDR1 is SGDLS and CDR2 is YYNGEE. The CDR3 protein is CASSVASVYNEQFF. CDR3 DNA: TGTGCCAGCAGCGTAGCGTCGGTATACAATGAGCAGTTCTTC.